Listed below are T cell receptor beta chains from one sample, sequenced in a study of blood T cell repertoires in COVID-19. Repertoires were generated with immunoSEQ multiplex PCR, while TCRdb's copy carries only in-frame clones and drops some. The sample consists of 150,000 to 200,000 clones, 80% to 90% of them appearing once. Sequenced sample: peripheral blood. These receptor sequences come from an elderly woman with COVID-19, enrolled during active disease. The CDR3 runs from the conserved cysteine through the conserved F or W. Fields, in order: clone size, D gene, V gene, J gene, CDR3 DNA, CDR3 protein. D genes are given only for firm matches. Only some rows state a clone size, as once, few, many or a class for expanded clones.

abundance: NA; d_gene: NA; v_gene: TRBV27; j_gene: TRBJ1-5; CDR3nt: TGTGCCAGCAGTTTAGTTGCAGGTGGTCAGCCCCAGCATTTT; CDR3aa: CASSLVAGGQPQHF
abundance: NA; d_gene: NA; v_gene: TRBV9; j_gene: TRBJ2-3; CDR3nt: TGTGCCAGCCGGAGGGGGAGGGCCGGGGATACGCAGTATTTT; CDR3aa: CASRRGRAGDTQYF
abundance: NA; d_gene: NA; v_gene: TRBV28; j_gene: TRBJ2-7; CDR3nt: TGTGCCAGCAGTTTATTGGAGGGAGGGGGGAACGAGCAGTACTTC; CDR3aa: CASSLLEGGGNEQYF
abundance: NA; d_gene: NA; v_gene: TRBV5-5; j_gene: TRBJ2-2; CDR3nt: TGTGCCAGCAGCGCGGACAGTTACACCGGGGAGCTGTTTTTT; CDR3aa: CASSADSYTGELFF
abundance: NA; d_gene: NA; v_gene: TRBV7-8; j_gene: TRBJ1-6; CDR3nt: TGTGCCAGCAGCTTAGGGACAGCAAATTCACCCCTCCACTTT; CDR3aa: CASSLGTANSPLHF
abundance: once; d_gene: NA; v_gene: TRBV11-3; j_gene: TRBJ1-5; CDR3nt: TGTGCCAGCAGCTTAGCCCCCGCAACCTTGGGAGGGATCAATCAGCCCCAGCATTTT; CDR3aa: CASSLAPATLGGINQPQHF
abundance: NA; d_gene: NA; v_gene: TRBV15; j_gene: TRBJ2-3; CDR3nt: TGTGCCACCAGCGCCAGAAGCACAGATACGCAGTATTTT; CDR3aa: CATSARSTDTQYF
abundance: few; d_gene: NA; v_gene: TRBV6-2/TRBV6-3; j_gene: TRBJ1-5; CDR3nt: TGTGCCAGCAGTTTAAAGAGGGGCAATCAGCCCCAGCATTTT; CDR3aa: CASSLKRGNQPQHF
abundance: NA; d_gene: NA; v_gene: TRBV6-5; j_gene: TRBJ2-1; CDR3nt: TGTGCCAGCAGTTTTGCGAATTGGAATGAGCAGTTCTTC; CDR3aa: CASSFANWNEQFF
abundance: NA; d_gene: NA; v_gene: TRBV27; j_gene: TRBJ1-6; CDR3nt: TGTGCCAGCAGGATTTTCAGGGGACCCGATGTCTCCTATAATTCACCCCTCCACTTT; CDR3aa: CASRIFRGPDVSYNSPLHF
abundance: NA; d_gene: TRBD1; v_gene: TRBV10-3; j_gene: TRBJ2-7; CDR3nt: TGTGCCATCAGTGTTAGGCCAGGGGGACCCTACGAGCAGTACTTC; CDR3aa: CAISVRPGGPYEQYF
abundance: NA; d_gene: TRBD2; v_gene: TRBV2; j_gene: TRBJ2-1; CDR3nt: TGTGCCTTATGGGAAGCGGGGGGCATCAATGAGCAGTTCTTC; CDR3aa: CALWEAGGINEQFF
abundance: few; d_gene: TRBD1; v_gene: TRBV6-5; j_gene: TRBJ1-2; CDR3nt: TGTGCCAGCAGTTACGGGACAGGGGGCTTCTATGGCTACACCTTC; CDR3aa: CASSYGTGGFYGYTF
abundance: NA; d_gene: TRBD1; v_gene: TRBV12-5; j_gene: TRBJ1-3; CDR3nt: TGTGCTAGTCTACAGGGGGCCACTGGAAACACCATATATTTT; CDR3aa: CASLQGATGNTIYF
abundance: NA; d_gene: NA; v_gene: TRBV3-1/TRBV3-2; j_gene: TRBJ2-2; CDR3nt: TGTGCCAGCAGCCAGGGGCAGGGGTTCCTCAACACCGGGGAGCTGTTTTTT; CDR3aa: CASSQGQGFLNTGELFF
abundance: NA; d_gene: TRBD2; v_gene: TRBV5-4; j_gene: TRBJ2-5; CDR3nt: TGTGCCAGCAGCACAGGACTAGCGGGGGGGCAGGAGACCCAGTACTTC; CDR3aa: CASSTGLAGGQETQYF
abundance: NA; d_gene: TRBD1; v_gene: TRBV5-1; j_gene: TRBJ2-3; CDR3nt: TGCGCCAGCAGCTCCCGGGACAGGTTCACAGATACGCAGTATTTT; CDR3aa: CASSSRDRFTDTQYF
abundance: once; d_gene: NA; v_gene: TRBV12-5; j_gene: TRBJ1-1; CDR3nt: TGTGCTAGTGGTTCCCGAGGCCTATTT; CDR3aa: CASGSRGLF
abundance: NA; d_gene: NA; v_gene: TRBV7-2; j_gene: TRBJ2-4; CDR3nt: TGTGCCAGCAGCTTAGCGGGAAGGGGATCGGCCAAAAACATTCAGTACTTC; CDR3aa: CASSLAGRGSAKNIQYF
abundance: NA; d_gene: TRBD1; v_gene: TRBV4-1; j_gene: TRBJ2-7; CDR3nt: TGCGCCAGCAGCCCGGGGACAGGGATTTACTACGAGCAGTACTTC; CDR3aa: CASSPGTGIYYEQYF
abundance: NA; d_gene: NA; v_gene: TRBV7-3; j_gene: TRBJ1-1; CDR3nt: TGTGCCAGCAGCTTGTTTGCGGACACTGAAGCTTTCTTT; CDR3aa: CASSLFADTEAFF
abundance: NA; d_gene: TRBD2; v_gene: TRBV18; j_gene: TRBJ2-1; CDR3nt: TGTGCCAGCTCACCACGGCCTAGCGGGAGTCGGGATGAGCAGTTCTTC; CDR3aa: CASSPRPSGSRDEQFF
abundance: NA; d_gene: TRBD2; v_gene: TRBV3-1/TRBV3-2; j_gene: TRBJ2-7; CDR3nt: TGTGCCAGCAGCCAAGGACTAGCGGGAGACGAGCAGTACTTC; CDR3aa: CASSQGLAGDEQYF
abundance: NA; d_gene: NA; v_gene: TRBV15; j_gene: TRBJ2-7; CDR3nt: TGTGCCACCAGCAGGACAGGCTACGAGCAGTACTTC; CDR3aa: CATSRTGYEQYF
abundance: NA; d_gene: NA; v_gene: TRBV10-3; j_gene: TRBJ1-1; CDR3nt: TGTGCCATCAGTGGGGAAGGGGCCAGAAGGACTGAAGCTTTCTTT; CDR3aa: CAISGEGARRTEAFF
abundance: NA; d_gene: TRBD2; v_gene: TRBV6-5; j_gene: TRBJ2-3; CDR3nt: TGTGCCAGCAGTTACAGTAGCGGGATTGGCACAGATACGCAGTATTTT; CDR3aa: CASSYSSGIGTDTQYF
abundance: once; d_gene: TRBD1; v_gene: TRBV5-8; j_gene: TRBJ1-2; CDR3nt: TGTGCCAGCAGCCATGTTGACAGGGAGAGCGGCTACACCTTC; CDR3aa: CASSHVDRESGYTF
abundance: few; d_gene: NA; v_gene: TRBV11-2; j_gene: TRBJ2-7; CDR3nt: TGTGCCAGCAGCCCCCTCTCGCGGGGGCGGCAGGGTCCCTACGAGCAGTACTTC; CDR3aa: CASSPLSRGRQGPYEQYF
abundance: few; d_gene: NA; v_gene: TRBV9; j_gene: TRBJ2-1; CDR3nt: TGTGCCAGCAGCGTAGCAGGGTACACCTACAATGAGCAGTTCTTC; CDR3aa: CASSVAGYTYNEQFF
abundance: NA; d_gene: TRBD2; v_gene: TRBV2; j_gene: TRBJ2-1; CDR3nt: TGTGCCAGCAGTCCTGGGGGGGGAATGCGTTACAATGAGCAGTTCTTC; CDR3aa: CASSPGGGMRYNEQFF
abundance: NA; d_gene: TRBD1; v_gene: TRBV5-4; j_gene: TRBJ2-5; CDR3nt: TGTGCCAGCAGCCAAACAGGGGCGCAAGAGACCCAGTACTTC; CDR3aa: CASSQTGAQETQYF
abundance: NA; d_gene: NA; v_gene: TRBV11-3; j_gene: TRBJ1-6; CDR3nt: TGTGCCAGCAGCCTCGACAGAACTCCACCCCTCCACTTT; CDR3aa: CASSLDRTPPLHF
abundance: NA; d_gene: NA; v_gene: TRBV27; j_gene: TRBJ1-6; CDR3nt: TGTGCCACCGGGTTTATGAATTCACCCCTCCACTTT; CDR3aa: CATGFMNSPLHF
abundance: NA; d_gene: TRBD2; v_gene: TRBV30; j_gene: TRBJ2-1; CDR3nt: TGTGCCTGGAGTGTACCCTGCCAGGGTAAACTAGCGGGGCGCAATGAGCAGTTCTTC; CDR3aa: CAWSVPCQGKLAGRNEQFF
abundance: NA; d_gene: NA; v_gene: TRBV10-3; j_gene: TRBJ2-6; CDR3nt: TGTGCCATCAGTGTGGACAGCGTTGGCGGGGCCAACGTCCTGACTTTC; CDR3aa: CAISVDSVGGANVLTF
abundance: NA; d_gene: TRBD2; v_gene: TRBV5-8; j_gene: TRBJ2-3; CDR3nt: TGTGCCAGCAGCTTAGGGACTAGCGGGGGCACAGATACGCAGTATTTT; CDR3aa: CASSLGTSGGTDTQYF
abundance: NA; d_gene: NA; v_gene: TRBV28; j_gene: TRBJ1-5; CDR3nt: TGTGCCAGCAAAGCAGGGAATCAGCCCCAGCATTTT; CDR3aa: CASKAGNQPQHF
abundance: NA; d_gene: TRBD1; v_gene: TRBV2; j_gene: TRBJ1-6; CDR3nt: TGTGCCAGCAGTGAGCAGGGGGCTCAGTATTCACCCCTCCACTTT; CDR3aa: CASSEQGAQYSPLHF
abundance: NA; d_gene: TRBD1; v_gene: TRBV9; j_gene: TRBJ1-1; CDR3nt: TGTGCCAGCAGCGCGGCCCCCAGGGGGATAGTGAACACTGAAGCTTTCTTT; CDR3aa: CASSAAPRGIVNTEAFF
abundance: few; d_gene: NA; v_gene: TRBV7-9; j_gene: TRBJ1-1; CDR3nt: TGTGCCAGCAGCTTAACCCCTGGTCGGGGGAACACTGAAGCTTTCTTT; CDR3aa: CASSLTPGRGNTEAFF
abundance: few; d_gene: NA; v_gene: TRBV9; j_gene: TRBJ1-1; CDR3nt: TGTGCCAGCAGCGTAACAGGGATGAACACTGAAGCTTTCTTT; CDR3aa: CASSVTGMNTEAFF
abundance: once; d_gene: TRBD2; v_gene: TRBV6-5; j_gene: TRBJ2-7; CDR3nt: TGTGCCAGCGGGGTAGCGGGGAACTACGAGCAGTACTTC; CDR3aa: CASGVAGNYEQYF